The 8 T cell receptor beta chains presented below share a single source sample, sequenced in a study of blood T cell repertoires in COVID-19. Generated by immunoSEQ multiplex PCR, the TCRdb table keeps only in-frame clones and is missing some. The sample holds roughly 250,000 clones, about 86% seen once. The sequenced material came from peripheral blood. These receptors all stem from a woman of 80 years or more with acute or convalescent COVID-19.

V and J are TRBV7-6 and TRBJ2-1; weak D call: TRBD2 (6 bases). V lost 0 bases, J lost 12 bases, and 12 bases lay in between. The germline gives CDR1 SGHVS, CDR2 FNYEAQ. The CDR3 has 13 residues. Written as DNA, the CDR3 is TGTGCCAGCAGCTTAGCCGGGAGTTCAGGGCAGTTCTTC. It is translated as CASSLAGSSGQFF.

This clone was recorded once. The chain couples TRBV30 to TRBJ2-7; 7 positions agree with TRBD2. Germline assignment: CDR1 GTSNPN and CDR2 SVGIG (reference sequence). The CDR3 runs 14 residues. Trimming removed 5 bases from V and 0 bases from J; junction bases left unmatched: 7. The CDR3 nucleotides read TGTGCCTGGGCCATTACGGGGGGCTCCTACGAGCAGTACTTC. Protein product: CAWAITGGSYEQYF.

This chain joins TRBV30 and TRBJ2-1, with 7 bases lining up with TRBD2. The CDR3 length is 13 residues. Trimming took 0 bases from V and 14 from J; bases not matched to a gene: 10. Germline lookup yields CDR1 GTSNPN and CDR2 SVGIG (reference sequence). The CDR3 region has the DNA TGTGCCTGGAGTGTACGGCCGGGACGGGGGGAGTTCTTC. Protein: CAWSVRPGRGEFF.

The chain has TRBV15 and TRBJ2-3; TRBD1 is a possible D gene (6 bases). V gave up 0 bases and J gave up 6 bases, with 25 bases separating them. CDR1 LNHNV and CDR2 YYDKDF come from the germline V gene (reference sequence). This CDR3 contains 19 residues. CDR3 DNA sequence: TGTGCCACCAGCAGAGATCGAGGGGGTCACGGAGGTCTCAGGGATACGCAGTATTTT. Translating gives CATSRDRGGHGGLRDTQYF. The entire variable domain, with the rest obtained from reference TRBV15 and TRBJ2-3, is as follows: DAMVIQNPRYQVTQFGKPVTLSCSQTLNHNVMYWYQQKSSQAPKLLFHYYDKDFNNEADTPDNFQSRRPNTSFCFLDIRSPGLGDTAMYLCATSRDRGGHGGLRDTQYFGPGTRLTVL.

The V and J genes are TRBV6-5 and TRBJ1-2; D might be TRBD1 (5 bases). V gave up 0 bases and J gave up 1 base, with 12 bases separating them. The CDR3 length is 16 residues. Germline loops: CDR1 MNHEY, CDR2 SVGAGI. This CDR3 is CASSYSLDTINYGYTF. CDR3 nucleotides: TGTGCCAGCAGTTACTCGCTGGACACCATTAACTATGGCTACACCTTC.

The chain joins TRBV2 to TRBJ1-5; 7 nucleotides align to TRBD1. The CDR3 consists of 15 residues. V lost 6 bases, J lost 2 bases, and 7 bases stayed unmatched. Germline assignment: CDR1 SNHLY and CDR2 FYNNEI. CDR3 in DNA: TGTGCCAGCAGGGGCACAGGGGCCCGCAATCAGCCCCAGCATTTT. It codes for CASRGTGARNQPQHF.

The CDR3 DNA follows: TGTGCCAGTAGTCCTAACTCGCGTGGCTACACCTTC. Amino acid sequence: CASSPNSRGYTF. The chain employs TRBV19 and TRBJ1-2; D is uncertain. The CDR3 is made up of 12 amino acids. The germline V and J ends were trimmed by 5 bases and 7 bases, with 11 bases remaining between them. The germline V gene has CDR1 LNHDA and CDR2 SQIVND (reference sequence).

The chain employs TRBV19 and TRBJ1-1; TRBD1 agrees at 8 bases. Germline V CDR1 and CDR2: LNHDA, SQIVND (reference sequence). The CDR3 has 16 amino acids. Trimming took 3 bases from V and 4 from J; bases not matched to a gene: 10. The DNA of the CDR3 is TGTGCCAGTAGTATCCTAACACAGGGGGGAGGCACTGAAGCTTTCTTT. Protein: CASSILTQGGGTEAFF.